The rows below give T cell receptor beta chains drawn from one sample of a study of CD8+ T cells in alopecia areata. The method was immunoSEQ multiplex PCR; TCRdb's version includes in-frame clones alone and lacks a portion of them. This table has under 150,000 clones, less than 60% appearing once. Sequences were derived from CD4+ T cells sorted from blood, sampled at week 24, from a patient treated with tofacitinib. These receptors originate from a human donor with alopecia areata. The CDR3 runs from the conserved cysteine through the conserved F or W. Fields, in order: clone size, V gene, CDR3 length, J gene, D gene, CDR3 DNA, CDR3 protein. D genes are given only for firm matches. Size tells how often a clone was seen (once, few, many) or the class of an expanded clone, and some rows leave it out.

.,TRBV7-2,16,TRBJ1-2,.,TGTGCCAGCAGCTTAGGTCGCACAGGGAGCCCCTATGGCTACACCTTC,CASSLGRTGSPYGYTF
few,TRBV15,13,TRBJ2-7,.,TGTGCCACCAGCAGAGATGCCGGGGACGAGCAGTACTTC,CATSRDAGDEQYF
.,TRBV5-1,18,TRBJ2-4,TRBD2,TGCGCCAGCAGCTTGGATGTTAGCGGGGGGATGGTAGGAAACATTCAGTACTTC,CASSLDVSGGMVGNIQYF
.,TRBV4-1,17,TRBJ1-4,TRBD1,TGCGCCAGCAGCCAATCTGTTATGGGACAGCCTAATGAAAAACTGTTTTTT,CASSQSVMGQPNEKLFF
.,TRBV7-9,14,TRBJ1-1,.,TGTGCCAGCAGCTTGTCGGGGAGGGGCACTGAAGCTTTCTTT,CASSLSGRGTEAFF
few,TRBV11-3,13,TRBJ2-3,.,TGTGCCAGCAGCGAGGGTTTTATGGATACGCAGTATTTT,CASSEGFMDTQYF
few,TRBV7-2,15,TRBJ1-2,.,TGTGCCAGCAGCCCGGGGGGCAGAATTAACTATGGCTACACCTTC,CASSPGGRINYGYTF
few,TRBV29-1,13,TRBJ2-5,.,TGCAGCTTCGAAAGGGGCGCGTGGGAGACCCAGTACTTC,CSFERGAWETQYF
.,TRBV6-6,15,TRBJ2-5,.,TGTGCCAGCAGTTCCACGGTCCAGTTGAGAAAGACCCAGTACTTC,CASSSTVQLRKTQYF
few,TRBV9,15,TRBJ2-5,.,TGTGCCAGCAGCCCCCGGTCGATAATGGGAGAGACCCAGTACTTC,CASSPRSIMGETQYF
.,TRBV29-1,13,TRBJ1-3,TRBD1,TGCAGCGTCGGACAGGGGCTAGGAAACACCATATATTTT,CSVGQGLGNTIYF
.,TRBV27,13,TRBJ2-7,.,TGTGCCAGCAGTCCTCACCTCGATTACGAGCAGTACTTC,CASSPHLDYEQYF
.,TRBV6-5,14,TRBJ1-2,.,TGTGCCAGCAGTTACAAGGACCGCAGTTATGGCTACACCTTC,CASSYKDRSYGYTF
.,TRBV18,13,TRBJ1-1,.,TGTGCCAGCTCACCGACCCGGGACACTGAAGCTTTCTTT,CASSPTRDTEAFF
.,TRBV30,14,TRBJ2-3,TRBD2,TGTGCCTCCCAGGGTAGCGGGGGGGCAGATACGCAGTATTTT,CASQGSGGADTQYF
.,TRBV2,16,TRBJ2-3,.,TGTGCCAGCAAGACTAACAGCCTCTTGGGTACAGATACGCAGTATTTT,CASKTNSLLGTDTQYF
once,TRBV7-9,12,TRBJ2-7,.,TGTGCCAGCAGCCCCGCCGGGTACGAGCAGTACTTC,CASSPAGYEQYF
.,TRBV15,15,TRBJ1-5,.,TGTGCCACCAGCACTGGACACCTTAGCAATCAGCCCCAGCATTTT,CATSTGHLSNQPQHF
.,TRBV29-1,12,TRBJ1-2,.,TGCAGCGCGGAGGGGGGACCTTATGGCTACACCTTC,CSAEGGPYGYTF